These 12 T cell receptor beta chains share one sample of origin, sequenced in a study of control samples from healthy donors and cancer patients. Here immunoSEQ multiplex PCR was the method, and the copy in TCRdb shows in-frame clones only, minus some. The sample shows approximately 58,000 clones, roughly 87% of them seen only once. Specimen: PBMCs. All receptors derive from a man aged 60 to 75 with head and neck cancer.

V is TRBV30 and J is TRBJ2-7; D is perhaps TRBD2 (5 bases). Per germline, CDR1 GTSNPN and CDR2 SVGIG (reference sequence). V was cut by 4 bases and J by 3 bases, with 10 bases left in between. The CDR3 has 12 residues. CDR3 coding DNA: TGTGCCTGGATGGACGGGAACTACGAGCAGTACTTC. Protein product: CAWMDGNYEQYF.

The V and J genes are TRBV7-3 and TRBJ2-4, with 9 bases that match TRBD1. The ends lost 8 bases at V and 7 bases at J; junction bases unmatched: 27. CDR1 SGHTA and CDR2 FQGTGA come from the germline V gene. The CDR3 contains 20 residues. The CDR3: CASGVDPLDRGTVSRNIQYF. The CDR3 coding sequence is TGTGCCAGCGGCGTGGACCCGTTGGACAGGGGTACGGTTTCCCGGAACATTCAGTACTTC.

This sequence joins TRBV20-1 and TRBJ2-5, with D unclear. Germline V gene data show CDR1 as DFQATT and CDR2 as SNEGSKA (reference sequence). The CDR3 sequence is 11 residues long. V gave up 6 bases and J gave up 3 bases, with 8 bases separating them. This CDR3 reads CSAHYKETQYF. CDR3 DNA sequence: TGCAGTGCCCATTATAAAGAGACCCAGTACTTC.

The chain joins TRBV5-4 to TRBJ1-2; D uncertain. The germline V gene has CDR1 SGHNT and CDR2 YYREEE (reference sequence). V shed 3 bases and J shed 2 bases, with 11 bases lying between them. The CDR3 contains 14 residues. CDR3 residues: CASSSLGGNYGYTF. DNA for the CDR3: TGTGCCAGCAGCTCGCTTGGTGGGAACTATGGCTACACCTTC.

CDR3 in amino acids: CASSQDVGGHSGNTIYF. CDR3 DNA sequence: TGCGCCAGCAGCCAAGACGTAGGGGGACACTCTGGAAACACCATATATTTT. V is TRBV4-1 and J is TRBJ1-3, with a weak D call TRBD1 (6 bases). Per germline, CDR1 MGHRA and CDR2 YSYEKL. The CDR3 is 17 residues long. Trimming removed 0 bases from V and 0 bases from J, with 12 bases in between.

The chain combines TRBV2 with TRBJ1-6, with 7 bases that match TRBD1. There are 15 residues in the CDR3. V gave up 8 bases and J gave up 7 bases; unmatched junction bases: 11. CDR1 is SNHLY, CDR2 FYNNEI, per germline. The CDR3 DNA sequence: TGTGCCAGCGGGGGACAGATGAGGCCCAATTCACCCCTCCACTTT. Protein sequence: CASGGQMRPNSPLHF.

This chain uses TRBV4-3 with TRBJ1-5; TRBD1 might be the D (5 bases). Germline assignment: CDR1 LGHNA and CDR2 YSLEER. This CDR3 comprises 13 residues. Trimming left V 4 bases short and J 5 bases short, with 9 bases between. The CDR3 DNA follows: TGCGCCAGCAGCCGGGACGGCGATCAGCCCCAGCATTTT. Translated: CASSRDGDQPQHF.

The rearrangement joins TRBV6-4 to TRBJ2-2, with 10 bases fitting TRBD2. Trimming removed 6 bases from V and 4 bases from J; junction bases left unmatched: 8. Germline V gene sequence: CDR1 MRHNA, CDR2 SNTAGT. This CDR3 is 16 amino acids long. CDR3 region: CASSRSSGGTTGELFF. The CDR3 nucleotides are TGTGCCAGCAGCAGAAGTAGCGGGGGGACCACCGGGGAGCTGTTTTTT.

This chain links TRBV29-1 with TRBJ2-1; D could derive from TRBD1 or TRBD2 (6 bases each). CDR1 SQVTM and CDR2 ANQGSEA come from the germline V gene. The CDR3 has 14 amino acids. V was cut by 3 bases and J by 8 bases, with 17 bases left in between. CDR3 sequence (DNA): TGCAGCGTTGAGTTACAGGGAGGCTTGGATGAGCAGTTCTTC. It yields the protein CSVELQGGLDEQFF.

The CDR3 DNA reads as TGTGCCAGCAGCTCCAACCCCGGGAGGACTGAAGCTTTCTTT. Its translation is CASSSNPGRTEAFF. The genes are TRBV7-3 and TRBJ1-1, with D hard to call. V lost 4 bases, J lost 5 bases, and 14 bases lay in between. Germline lookup yields CDR1 SGHTA and CDR2 FQGTGA. The CDR3 consists of 14 residues.

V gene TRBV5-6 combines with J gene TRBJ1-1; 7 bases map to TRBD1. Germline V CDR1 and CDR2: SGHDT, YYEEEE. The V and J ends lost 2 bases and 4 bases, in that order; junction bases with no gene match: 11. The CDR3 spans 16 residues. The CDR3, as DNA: TGTGCCAGCAGCTTCCAATATGGGGCAGGGGGCACTGAAGCTTTCTTT. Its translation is CASSFQYGAGGTEAFF.

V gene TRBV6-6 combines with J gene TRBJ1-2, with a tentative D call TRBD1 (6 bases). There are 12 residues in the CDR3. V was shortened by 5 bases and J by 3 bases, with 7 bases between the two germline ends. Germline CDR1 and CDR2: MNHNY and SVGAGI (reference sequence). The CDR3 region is CASSPGDYGYTF. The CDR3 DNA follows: TGTGCCAGCAGTCCAGGGGACTATGGCTACACCTTC.